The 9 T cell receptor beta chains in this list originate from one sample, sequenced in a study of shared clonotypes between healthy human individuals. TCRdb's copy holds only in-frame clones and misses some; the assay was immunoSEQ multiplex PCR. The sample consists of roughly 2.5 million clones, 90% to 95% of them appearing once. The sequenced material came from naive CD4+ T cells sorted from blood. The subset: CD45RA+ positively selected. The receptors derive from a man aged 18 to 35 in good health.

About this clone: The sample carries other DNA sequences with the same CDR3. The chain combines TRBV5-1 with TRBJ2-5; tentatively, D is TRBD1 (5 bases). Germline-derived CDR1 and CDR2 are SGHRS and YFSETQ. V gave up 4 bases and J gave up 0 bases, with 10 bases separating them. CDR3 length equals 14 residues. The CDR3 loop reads CASSADNYQETQYF. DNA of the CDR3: TGCGCCAGCAGCGCGGACAACTACCAAGAGACCCAGTACTTC.

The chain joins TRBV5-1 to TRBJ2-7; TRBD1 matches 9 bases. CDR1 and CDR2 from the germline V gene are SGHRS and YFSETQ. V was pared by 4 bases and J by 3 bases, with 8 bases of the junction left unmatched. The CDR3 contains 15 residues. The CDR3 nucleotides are TGCGCCAGCAGCCGCACCGGGACAGGGAGCTACGAGCAGTACTTC. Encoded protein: CASSRTGTGSYEQYF.

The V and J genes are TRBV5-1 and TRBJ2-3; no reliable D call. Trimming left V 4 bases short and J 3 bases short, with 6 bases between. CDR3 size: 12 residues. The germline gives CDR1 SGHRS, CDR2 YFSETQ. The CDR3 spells CASSVKTDTQYF. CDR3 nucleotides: TGCGCCAGCAGCGTTAAGACAGATACGCAGTATTTT.

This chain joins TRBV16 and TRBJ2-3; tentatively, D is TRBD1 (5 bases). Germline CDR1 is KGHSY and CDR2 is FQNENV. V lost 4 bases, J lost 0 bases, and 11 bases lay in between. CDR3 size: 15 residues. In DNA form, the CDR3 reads TGTGCCAGCAGCCCGGACACCAAAAGCACAGATACGCAGTATTTT. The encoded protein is CASSPDTKSTDTQYF.

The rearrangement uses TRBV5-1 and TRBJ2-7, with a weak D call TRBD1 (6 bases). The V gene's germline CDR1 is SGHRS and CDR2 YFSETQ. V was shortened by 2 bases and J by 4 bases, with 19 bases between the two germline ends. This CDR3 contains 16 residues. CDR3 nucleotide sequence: TGCGCCAGCAGCTTCGGACAGCACCAAATGGAGTACGAGCAGTACTTC. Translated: CASSFGQHQMEYEQYF.

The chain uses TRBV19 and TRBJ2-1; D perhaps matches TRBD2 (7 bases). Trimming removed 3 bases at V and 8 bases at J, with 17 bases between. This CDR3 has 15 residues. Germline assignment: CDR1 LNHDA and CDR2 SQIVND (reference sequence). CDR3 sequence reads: CASSITGGAGDEQFF. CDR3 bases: TGTGCCAGTAGTATCACGGGGGGCGCTGGGGATGAGCAGTTCTTC.

The CDR3 coding sequence is TGTGCCAGCAGCCGCCTTAAGGGGGTAATGCAGTATTTT. Protein product: CASSRLKGVMQYF. The J gene is TRBJ2-3, the V gene TRBV7-2; D may be TRBD1 (6 bases). V was cut by 5 bases and J by 11 bases, with 17 bases left in between. CDR1 is SGHTA, CDR2 FQGNSA, per germline. The length of the CDR3 is 13 residues.

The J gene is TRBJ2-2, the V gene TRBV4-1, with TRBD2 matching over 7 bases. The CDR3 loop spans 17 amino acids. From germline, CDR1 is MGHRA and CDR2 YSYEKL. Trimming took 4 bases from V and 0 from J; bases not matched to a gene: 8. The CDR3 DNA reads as TGCGCCAGCAGCCGAGACATAGCGGGTGCGAACACCGGGGAGCTGTTTTTT. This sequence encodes CASSRDIAGANTGELFF.

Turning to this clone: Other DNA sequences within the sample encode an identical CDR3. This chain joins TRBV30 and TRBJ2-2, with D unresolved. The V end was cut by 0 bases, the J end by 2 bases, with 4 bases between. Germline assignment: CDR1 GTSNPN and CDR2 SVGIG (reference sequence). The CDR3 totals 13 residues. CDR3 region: CAWSVANTGELFF. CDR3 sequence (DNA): TGTGCCTGGAGTGTAGCCAACACCGGGGAGCTGTTTTTT.